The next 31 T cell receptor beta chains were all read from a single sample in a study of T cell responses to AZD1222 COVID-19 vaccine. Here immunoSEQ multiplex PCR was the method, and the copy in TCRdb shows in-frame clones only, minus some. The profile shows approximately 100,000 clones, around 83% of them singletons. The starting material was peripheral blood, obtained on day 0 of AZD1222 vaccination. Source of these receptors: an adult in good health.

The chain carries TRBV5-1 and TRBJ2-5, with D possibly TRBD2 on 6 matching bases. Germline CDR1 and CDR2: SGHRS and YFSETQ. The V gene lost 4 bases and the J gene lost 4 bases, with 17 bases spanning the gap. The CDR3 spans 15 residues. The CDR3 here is CASSRNRGNGETQYF. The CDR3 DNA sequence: TGCGCCAGCAGCCGCAACCGGGGGAATGGAGAGACCCAGTACTTC.

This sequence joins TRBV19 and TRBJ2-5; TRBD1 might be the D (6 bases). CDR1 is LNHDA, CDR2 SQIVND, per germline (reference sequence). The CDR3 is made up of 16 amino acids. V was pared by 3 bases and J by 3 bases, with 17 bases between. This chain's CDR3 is CASSIRLRRGKETQYF. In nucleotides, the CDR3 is TGTGCCAGTAGTATTCGTTTACGCAGGGGTAAAGAGACCCAGTACTTC.

DNA for the CDR3: TGTGCCAGCACAAGGCAGAGAGGGGATTCACCCCTCCACTTT. Translated: CASTRQRGDSPLHF. The chain uses TRBV28 and TRBJ1-6; weak D call: TRBD1 (5 bases). Germline CDR1 and CDR2: MDHEN and SYDVKM. The CDR3 length is 14 residues. V was trimmed by 7 bases and J by 8 bases, leaving 15 bases between them.

CDR3 sequence (DNA): TGTGCCAGTAGTATTCAGGGTGGCAATCAGCCCCAGCATTTT. Protein product: CASSIQGGNQPQHF. The rearrangement uses TRBV19 and TRBJ1-5; D perhaps matches TRBD1 (5 bases). The V gene's germline CDR1 is LNHDA and CDR2 SQIVND (reference sequence). This CDR3 is 14 amino acids long. Trimming removed 3 bases from V and 2 bases from J, with 8 bases in between.

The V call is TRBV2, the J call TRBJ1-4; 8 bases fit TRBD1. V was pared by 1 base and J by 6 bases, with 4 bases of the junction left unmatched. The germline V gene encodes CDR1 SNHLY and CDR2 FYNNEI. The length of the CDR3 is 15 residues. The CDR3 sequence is CASSEDQGADEKLFF. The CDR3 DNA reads TGTGCCAGCAGTGAAGACCAGGGGGCGGATGAAAAACTGTTTTTT.

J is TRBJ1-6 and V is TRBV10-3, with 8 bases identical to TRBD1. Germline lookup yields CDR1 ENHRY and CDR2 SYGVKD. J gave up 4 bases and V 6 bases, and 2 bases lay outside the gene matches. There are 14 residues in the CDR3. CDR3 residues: CAISRDRYNSPLHF. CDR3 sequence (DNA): TGTGCCATCAGCCGGGACAGGTATAATTCACCCCTCCACTTT.

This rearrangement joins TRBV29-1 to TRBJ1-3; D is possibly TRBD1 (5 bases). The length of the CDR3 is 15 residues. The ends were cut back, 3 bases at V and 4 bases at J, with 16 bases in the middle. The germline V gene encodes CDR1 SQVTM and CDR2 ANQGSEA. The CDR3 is CSVDSGSGTGNTIYF. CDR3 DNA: TGCAGCGTTGACAGTGGGTCAGGGACGGGAAACACCATATATTTT.

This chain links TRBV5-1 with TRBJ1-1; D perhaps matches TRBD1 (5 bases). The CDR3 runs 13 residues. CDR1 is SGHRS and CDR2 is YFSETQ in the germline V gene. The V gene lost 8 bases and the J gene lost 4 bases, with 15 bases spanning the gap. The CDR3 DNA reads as TGCGCCAGTGGTGGGTTTCAGGGCACTGAAGCTTTCTTT. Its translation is CASGGFQGTEAFF.

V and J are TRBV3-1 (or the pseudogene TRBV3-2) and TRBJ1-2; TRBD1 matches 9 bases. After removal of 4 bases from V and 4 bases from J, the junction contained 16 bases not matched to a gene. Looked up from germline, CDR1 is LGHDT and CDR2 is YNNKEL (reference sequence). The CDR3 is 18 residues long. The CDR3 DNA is TGTGCCAGCAGCCTAAGTACCGGGACAGGGAGCGTTGTCTATGGCTACACCTTC. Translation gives CASSLSTGTGSVVYGYTF.

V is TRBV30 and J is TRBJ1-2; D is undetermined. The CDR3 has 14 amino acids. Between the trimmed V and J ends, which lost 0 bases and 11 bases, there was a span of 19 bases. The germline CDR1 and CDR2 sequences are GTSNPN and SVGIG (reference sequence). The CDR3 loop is CAWSVGQTMGRYTF. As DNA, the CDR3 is TGTGCCTGGAGTGTAGGGCAGACCATGGGGAGGTACACCTTC.

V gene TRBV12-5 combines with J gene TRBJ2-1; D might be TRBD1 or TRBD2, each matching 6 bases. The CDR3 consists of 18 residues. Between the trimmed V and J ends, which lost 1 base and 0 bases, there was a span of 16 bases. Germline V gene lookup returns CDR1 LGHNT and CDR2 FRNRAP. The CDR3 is CASGLGGADSSSYNEQFF. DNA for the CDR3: TGTGCTAGTGGTTTGGGGGGGGCGGATTCCAGCTCCTACAATGAGCAGTTCTTC.

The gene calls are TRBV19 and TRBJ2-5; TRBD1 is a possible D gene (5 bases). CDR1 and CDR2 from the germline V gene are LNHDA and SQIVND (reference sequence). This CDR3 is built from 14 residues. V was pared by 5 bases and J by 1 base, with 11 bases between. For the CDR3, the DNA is TGTGCCAGTAGTGTACACAGGAGCCAAGAGACCCAGTACTTC. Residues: CASSVHRSQETQYF. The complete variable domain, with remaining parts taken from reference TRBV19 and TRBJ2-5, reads DGGITQSPKYLFRKEGQNVTLSCEQNLNHDAMYWYRQDPGQGLRLIYYSQIVNDFQKGDIAEGYSVSREKKESFPLTVTSAQKNPTAFYLCASSVHRSQETQYFGPGTRLLVL.

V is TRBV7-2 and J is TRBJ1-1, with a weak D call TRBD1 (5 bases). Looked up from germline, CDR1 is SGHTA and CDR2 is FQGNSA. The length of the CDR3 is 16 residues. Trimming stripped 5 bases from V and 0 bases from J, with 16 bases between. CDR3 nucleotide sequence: TGTGCCAGCAGCCCAGCTCCAGGGTTCATGAACACTGAAGCTTTCTTT. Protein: CASSPAPGFMNTEAFF.

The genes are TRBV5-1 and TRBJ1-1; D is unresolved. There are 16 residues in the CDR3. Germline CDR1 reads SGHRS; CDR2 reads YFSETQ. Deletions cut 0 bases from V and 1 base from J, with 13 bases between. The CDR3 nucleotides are TGCGCCAGCAGCTTGGCCTACCTTCGAGGGAACACTGAAGCTTTCTTT. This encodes CASSLAYLRGNTEAFF.

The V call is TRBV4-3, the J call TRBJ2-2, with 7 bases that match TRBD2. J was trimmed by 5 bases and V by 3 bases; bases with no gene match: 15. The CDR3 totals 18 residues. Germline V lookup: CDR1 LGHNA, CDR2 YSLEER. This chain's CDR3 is CASSQRRETREGTGELFF. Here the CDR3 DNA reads TGCGCCAGCAGCCAGCGGCGGGAGACGCGTGAGGGAACCGGGGAGCTGTTTTTT.

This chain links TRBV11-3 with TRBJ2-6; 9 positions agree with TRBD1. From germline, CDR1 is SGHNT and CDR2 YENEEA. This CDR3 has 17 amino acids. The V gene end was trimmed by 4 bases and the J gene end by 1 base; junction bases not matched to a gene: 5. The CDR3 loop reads CASSSGTGSSGANVLTF. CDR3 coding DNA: TGTGCCAGCAGCTCCGGGACAGGGAGTTCTGGGGCCAACGTCCTGACTTTC.

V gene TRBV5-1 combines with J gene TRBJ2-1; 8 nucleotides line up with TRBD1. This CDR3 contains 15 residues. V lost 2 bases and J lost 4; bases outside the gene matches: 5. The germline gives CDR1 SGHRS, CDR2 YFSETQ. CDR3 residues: CASSLDRGEYNEQFF. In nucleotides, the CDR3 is TGCGCCAGCAGCTTAGACAGGGGAGAGTACAATGAGCAGTTCTTC.

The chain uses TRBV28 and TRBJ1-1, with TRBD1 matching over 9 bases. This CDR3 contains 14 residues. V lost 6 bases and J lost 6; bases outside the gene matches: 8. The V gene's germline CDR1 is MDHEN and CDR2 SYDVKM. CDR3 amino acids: CASRIQGAVSEAFF. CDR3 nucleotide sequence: TGTGCCAGCAGAATACAGGGGGCGGTCTCTGAAGCTTTCTTT.

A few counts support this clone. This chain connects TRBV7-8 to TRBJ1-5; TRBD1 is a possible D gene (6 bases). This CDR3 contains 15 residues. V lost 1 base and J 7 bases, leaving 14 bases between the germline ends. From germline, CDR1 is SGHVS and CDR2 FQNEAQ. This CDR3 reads CASSLDHNREQPQHF. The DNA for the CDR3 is TGTGCCAGCAGCTTAGACCATAACAGGGAGCAGCCCCAGCATTTT. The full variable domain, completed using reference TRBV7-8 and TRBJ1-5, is GAGVSQSPRYKVAKRGQDVALRCDPISGHVSLFWYQQALGQGPEFLTYFQNEAQLDKSGLPSDRFFAERPEGSVSTLKIQRTQQEDSAVYLCASSLDHNREQPQHFGDGTRLSIL.

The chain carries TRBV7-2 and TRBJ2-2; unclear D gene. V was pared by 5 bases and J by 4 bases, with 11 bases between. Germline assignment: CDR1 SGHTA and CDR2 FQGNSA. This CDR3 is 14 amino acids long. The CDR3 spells CASSPRLTTGELFF. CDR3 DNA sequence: TGTGCCAGCAGCCCGCGACTGACCACCGGGGAGCTGTTTTTT. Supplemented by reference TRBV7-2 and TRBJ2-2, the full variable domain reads GAGVSQSPSNKVTEKGKDVELRCDPISGHTALYWYRQSLGQGLEFLIYFQGNSAPDKSGLPSDRFSAERTGGSVSTLTIQRTQQEDSAVYLCASSPRLTTGELFFGEGSRLTVL.

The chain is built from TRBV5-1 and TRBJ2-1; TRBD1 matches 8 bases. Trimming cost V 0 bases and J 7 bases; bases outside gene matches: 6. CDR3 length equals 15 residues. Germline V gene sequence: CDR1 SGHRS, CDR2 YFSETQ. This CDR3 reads CASSLGVNRGNEQFF. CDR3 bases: TGCGCCAGCAGCTTGGGGGTTAACAGGGGGAATGAGCAGTTCTTC.

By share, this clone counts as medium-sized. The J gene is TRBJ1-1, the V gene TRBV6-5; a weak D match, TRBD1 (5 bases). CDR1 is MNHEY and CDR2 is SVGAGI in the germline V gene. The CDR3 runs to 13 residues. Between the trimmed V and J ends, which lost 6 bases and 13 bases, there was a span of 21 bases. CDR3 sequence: CASSPNTVGLDFF. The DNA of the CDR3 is TGTGCCAGCAGCCCCAACACCGTGGGGCTGGATTTCTTT.

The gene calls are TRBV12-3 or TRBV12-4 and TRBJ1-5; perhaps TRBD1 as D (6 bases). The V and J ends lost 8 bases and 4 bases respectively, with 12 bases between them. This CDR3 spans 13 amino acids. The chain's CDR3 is CASVGQINQPQHF. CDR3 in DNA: TGTGCCAGCGTTGGACAGATTAATCAGCCCCAGCATTTT.

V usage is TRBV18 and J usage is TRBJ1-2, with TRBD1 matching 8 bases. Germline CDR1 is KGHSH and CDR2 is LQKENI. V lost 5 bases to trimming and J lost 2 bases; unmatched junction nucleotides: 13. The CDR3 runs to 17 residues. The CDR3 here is CASSSNTPDRANYGYTF. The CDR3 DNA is TGTGCCAGCTCATCGAATACCCCGGACAGGGCCAACTATGGCTACACCTTC.

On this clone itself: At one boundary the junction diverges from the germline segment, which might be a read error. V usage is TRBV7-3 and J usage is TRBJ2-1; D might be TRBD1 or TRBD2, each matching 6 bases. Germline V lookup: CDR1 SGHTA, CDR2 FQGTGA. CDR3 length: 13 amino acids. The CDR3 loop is CASRLTEGGEQFF. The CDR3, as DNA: TGTGCCAGCAGATTAACCGAGGGGGGTGAGCAGTTCTTC.

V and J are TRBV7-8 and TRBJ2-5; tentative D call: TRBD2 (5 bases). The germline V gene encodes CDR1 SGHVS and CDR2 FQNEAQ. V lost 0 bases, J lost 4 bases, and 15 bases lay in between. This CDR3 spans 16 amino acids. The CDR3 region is CASSLARVAPTETQYF. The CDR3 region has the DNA TGTGCCAGCAGCTTAGCGCGAGTAGCGCCGACAGAGACCCAGTACTTC.

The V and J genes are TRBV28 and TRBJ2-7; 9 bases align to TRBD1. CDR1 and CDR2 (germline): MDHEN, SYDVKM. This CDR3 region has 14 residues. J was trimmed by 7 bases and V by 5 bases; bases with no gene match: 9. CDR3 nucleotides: TGTGCCAGCAGTCTTAGGGACAGGGTTGAAGAGCAGTACTTC. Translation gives CASSLRDRVEEQYF.

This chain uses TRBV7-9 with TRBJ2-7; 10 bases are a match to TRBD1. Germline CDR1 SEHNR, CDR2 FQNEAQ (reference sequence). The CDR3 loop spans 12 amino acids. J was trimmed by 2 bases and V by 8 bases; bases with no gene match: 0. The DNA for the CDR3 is TGTGCCAGCGGACAGGGGGCCTACGAGCAGTACTTC. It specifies CASGQGAYEQYF.

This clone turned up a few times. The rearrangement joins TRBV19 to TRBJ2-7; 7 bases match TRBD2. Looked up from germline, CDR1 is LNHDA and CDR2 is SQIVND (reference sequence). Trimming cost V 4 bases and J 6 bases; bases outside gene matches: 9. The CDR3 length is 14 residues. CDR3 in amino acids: CASSTSGPLGEQYF. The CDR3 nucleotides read TGTGCCAGTAGTACTAGCGGACCCTTAGGCGAGCAGTACTTC.

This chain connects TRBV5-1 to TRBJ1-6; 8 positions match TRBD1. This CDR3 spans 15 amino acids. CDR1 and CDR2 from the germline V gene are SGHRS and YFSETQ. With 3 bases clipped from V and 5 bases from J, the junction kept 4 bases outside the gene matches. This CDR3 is CASSSTTGDNSPLHF. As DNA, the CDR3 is TGCGCCAGCAGCTCCACGACAGGGGATAATTCACCCCTCCACTTT. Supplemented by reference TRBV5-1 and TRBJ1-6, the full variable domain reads KAGVTQTPRYLIKTRGQQVTLSCSPISGHRSVSWYQQTPGQGLQFLFEYFSETQRNKGNFPGRFSGRQFSNSRSEMNVSTLELGDSALYLCASSSTTGDNSPLHFGNGTRLTVT.

The CDR3 loop is CASSFSRGSEKLFF. The CDR3 DNA is TGTGCCAGCAGTTTCTCGAGGGGTAGCGAAAAACTGTTTTTT. V usage is TRBV27 and J usage is TRBJ1-4, with a weak D call TRBD1 (5 bases). Trimming stripped 3 bases from V and 8 bases from J, with 13 bases between. This CDR3 has 14 amino acids. The V gene's germline CDR1 is MNHEY and CDR2 SMNVEV (reference sequence).